This T cell receptor beta chain was profiled in a study of T cell responses to AZD1222 COVID-19 vaccine. The CDR3 is made up of 12 amino acids. CDR1 is SGHAT, CDR2 FQNNGV, per germline. The V end lost 5 bases, the J end lost 5 bases, and 9 bases lay between the germline ends. Clones were read by immunoSEQ multiplex PCR, and TCRdb kept only the in-frame ones, dropping some. The sample has over 100,000 clones, roughly 80% seen once. This sequence joins TRBV11-2 and TRBJ1-2; D ambiguous. The source is an adult in good health. The specimen was peripheral blood, collected on day 0 of AZD1222 vaccination. The CDR3 DNA sequence: TGTGCCAGCAGCCGATCAAGATATGGCTACACCTTC. Amino acids: CASSRSRYGYTF.